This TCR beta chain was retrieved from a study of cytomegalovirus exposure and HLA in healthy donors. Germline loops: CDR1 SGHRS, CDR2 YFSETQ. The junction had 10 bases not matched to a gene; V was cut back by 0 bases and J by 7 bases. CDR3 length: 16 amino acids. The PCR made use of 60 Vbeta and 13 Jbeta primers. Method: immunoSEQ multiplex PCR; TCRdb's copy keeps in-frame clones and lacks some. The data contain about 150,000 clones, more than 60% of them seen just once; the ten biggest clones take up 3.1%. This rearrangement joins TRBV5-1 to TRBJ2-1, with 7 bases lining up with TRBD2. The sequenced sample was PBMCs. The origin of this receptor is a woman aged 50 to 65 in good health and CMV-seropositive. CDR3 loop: CASSLVPGGILNEQFF. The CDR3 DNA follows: TGCGCCAGCAGCTTGGTGCCCGGGGGGATTCTGAATGAGCAGTTCTTC.